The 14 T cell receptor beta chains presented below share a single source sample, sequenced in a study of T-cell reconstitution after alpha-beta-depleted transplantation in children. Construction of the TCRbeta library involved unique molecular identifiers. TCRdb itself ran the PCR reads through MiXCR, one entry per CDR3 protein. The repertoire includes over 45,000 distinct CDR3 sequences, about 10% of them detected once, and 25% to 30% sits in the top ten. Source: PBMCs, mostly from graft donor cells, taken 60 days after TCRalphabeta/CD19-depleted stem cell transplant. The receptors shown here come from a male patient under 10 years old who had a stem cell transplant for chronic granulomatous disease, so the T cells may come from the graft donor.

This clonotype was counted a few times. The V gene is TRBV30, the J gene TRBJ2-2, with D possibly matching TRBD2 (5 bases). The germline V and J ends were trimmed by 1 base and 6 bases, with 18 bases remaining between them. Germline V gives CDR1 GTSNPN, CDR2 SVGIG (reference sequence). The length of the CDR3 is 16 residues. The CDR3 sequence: CAWSGPGRVYAGELFF. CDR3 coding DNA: TGTGCCTGGAGTGGGCCGGGAAGAGTGTACGCCGGGGAGCTGTTTTTT. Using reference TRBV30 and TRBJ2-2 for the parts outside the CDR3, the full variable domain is SQTIHQWPATLVQPVGSPLSLECTVEGTSNPNLYWYRQAAGRGLQLLFYSVGIGQISSEVPQNLSASRPQDRQFILSSKKLLLSDSGFYLCAWSGPGRVYAGELFFGEGSRLTVL.

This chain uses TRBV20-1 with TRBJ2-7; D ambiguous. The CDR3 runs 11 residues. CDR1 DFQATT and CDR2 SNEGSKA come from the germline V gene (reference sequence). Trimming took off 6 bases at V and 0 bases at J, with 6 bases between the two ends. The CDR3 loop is CSARASYEQYF. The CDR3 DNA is TGCAGTGCCCGGGCCTCCTACGAGCAGTACTTC.

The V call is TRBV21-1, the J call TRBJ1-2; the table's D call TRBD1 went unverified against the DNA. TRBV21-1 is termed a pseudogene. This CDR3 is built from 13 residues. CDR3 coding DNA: TGTGCCAGCAGCCGCTTGGGGGGGGATGGCTACACCTTC. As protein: CASSRLGGDGYTF.

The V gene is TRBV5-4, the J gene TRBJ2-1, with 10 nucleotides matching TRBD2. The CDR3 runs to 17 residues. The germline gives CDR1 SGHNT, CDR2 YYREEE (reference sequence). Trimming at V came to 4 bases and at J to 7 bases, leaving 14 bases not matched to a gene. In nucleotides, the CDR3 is TGTGCCAGCAGCCTTACCGATCTAGCGGGAGTCGGGAATGAGCAGTTCTTC. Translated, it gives CASSLTDLAGVGNEQFF.

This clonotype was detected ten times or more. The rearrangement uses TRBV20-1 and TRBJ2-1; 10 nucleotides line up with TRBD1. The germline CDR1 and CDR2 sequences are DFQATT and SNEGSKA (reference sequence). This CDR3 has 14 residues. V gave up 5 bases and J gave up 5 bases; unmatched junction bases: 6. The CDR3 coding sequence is TGCAGTGCTTCGAATGGACAGGGGGACAATGAGCAGTTCTTC. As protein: CSASNGQGDNEQFF.

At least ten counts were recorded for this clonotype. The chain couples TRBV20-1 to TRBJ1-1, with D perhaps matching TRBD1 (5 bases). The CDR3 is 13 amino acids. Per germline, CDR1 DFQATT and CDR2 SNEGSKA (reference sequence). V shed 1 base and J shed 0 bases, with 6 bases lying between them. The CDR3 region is CSARARVNTEAFF. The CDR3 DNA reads TGCAGTGCTAGAGCCAGGGTGAACACTGAAGCTTTCTTT.

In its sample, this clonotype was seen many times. The DNA of the CDR3 is TGTGCCAGCAGCTTGGCCTGGACAGGGGACCACAATGAGCAGTTCTTC. This sequence encodes CASSLAWTGDHNEQFF. J is TRBJ2-1 and V is TRBV7-9, with 9 bases fitting TRBD1. The CDR3 length is 16 residues. Trimming removed 3 bases from V and 5 bases from J; junction bases left unmatched: 8. Looked up from germline, CDR1 is SEHNR and CDR2 is FQNEAQ (reference sequence).

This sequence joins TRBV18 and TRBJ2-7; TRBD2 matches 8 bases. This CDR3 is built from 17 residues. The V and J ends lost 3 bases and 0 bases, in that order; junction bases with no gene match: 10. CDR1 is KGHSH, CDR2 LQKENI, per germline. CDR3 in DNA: TGTGCCAGCTCACCTATAAGGGGCGGGAGGACCTCCTACGAGCAGTACTTC. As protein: CASSPIRGGRTSYEQYF.

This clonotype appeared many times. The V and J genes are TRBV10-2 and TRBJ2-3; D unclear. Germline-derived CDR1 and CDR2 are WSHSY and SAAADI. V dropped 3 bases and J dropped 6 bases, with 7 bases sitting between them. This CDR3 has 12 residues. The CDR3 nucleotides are TGCGCCAGCAGTGATTGGTTTGATACGCAGTATTTT. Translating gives CASSDWFDTQYF.

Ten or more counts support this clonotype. CDR3 residues: CSASGQWMNTEAFF. In DNA, the CDR3 is TGCAGTGCTAGTGGGCAGTGGATGAACACTGAAGCTTTCTTT. This rearrangement joins TRBV20-1 to TRBJ1-1; no clear D gene. The CDR3 spans 14 residues. Germline CDR1 reads DFQATT; CDR2 reads SNEGSKA (reference sequence). V was pared by 3 bases and J by 0 bases, with 11 bases between.

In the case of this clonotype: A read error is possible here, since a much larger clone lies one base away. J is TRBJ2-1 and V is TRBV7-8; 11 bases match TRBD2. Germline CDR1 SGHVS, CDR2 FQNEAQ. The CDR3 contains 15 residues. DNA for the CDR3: TGTGCCAGCAGCTTTGGACTAGCGGGCCCCCCACGGCAGCTCTTC. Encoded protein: CASSFGLAGPPRQLF.

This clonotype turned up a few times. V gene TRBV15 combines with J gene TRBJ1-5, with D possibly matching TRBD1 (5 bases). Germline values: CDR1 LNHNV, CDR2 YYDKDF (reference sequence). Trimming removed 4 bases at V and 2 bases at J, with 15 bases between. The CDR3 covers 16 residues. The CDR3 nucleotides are TGTGCCACCAGCACTCCTCGGGGCCCGGGCAATCAGCCCCAGCATTTT. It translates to CATSTPRGPGNQPQHF.

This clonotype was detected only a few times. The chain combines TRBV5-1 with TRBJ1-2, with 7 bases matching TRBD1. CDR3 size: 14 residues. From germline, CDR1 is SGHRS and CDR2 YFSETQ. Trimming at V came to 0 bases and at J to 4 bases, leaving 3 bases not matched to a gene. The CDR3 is CASSLGQGGYGYTF. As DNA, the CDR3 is TGCGCCAGCAGCTTGGGGCAGGGGGGCTATGGCTACACCTTC.

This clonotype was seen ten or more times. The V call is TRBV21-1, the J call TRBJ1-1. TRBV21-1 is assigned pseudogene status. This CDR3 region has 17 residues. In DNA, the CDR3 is TGTGCCAGCAGCACAAGACAGGGCCCAATCCTAAACACTGAAGCTTTCTTT. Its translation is CASSTRQGPILNTEAFF.